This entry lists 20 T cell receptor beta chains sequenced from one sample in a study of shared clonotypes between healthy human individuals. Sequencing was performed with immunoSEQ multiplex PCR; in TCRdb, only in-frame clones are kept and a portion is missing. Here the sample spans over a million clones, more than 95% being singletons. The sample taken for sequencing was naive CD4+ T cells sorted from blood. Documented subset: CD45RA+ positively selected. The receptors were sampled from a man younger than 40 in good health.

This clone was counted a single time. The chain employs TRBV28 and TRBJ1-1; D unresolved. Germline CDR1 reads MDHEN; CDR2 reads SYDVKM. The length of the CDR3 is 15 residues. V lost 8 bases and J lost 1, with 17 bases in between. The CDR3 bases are TGTGCCAGCGAGTTTTCGGGTGTCGGGAACACTGAAGCTTTCTTT. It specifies CASEFSGVGNTEAFF. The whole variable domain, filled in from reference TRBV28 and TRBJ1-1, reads DVKVTQSSRYLVKRTGEKVFLECVQDMDHENMFWYRQDPGLGLRLIYFSYDVKMKEKGDIPEGYSVSREKKERFSLILESASTNQTSMYLCASEFSGVGNTEAFFGQGTRLTVV.

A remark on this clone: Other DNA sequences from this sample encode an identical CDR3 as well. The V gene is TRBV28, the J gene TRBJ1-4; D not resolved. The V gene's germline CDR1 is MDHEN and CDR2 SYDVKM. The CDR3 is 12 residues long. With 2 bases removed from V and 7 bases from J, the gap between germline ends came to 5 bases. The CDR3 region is CASSLIGEKLFF. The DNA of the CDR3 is TGTGCCAGCAGTTTAATCGGTGAAAAACTGTTTTTT. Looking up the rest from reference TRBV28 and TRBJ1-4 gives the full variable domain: DVKVTQSSRYLVKRTGEKVFLECVQDMDHENMFWYRQDPGLGLRLIYFSYDVKMKEKGDIPEGYSVSREKKERFSLILESASTNQTSMYLCASSLIGEKLFFGSGTQLSVL.

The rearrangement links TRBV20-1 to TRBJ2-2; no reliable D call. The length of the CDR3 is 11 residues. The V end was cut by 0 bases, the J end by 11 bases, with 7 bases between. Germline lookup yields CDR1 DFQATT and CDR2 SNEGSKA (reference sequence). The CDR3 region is CSAREETELFF. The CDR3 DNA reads TGCAGTGCTAGAGAGGAAACCGAGCTGTTTTTT.

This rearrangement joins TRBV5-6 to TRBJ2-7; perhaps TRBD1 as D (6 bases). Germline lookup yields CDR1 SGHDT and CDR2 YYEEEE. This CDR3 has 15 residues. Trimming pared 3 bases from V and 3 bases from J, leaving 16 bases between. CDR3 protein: CASSWGGGGDYEQYF. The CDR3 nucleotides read TGTGCCAGCAGCTGGGGTGGGGGCGGCGACTACGAGCAGTACTTC.

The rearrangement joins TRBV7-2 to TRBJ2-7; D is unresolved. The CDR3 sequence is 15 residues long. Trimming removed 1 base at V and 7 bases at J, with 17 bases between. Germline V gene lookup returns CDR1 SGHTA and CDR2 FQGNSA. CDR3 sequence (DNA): TGTGCCAGCAGCTTAGACCCGACTCGCTTTATGGAGCAGTACTTC. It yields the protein CASSLDPTRFMEQYF.

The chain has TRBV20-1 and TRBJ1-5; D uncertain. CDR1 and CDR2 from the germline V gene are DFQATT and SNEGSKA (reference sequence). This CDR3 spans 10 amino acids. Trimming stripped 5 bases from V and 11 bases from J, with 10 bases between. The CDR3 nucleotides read TGCAGTGCTCAAGGGTTAGCCCAGCATTTT. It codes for CSAQGLAQHF.

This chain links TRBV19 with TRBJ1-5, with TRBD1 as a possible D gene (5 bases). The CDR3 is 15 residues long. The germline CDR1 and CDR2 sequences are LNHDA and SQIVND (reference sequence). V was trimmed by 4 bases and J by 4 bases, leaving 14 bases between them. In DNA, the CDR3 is TGTGCCAGTAGTACCCCGGGACGGATGAATCAGCCCCAGCATTTT. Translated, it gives CASSTPGRMNQPQHF. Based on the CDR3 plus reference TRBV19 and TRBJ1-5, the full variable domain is DGGITQSPKYLFRKEGQNVTLSCEQNLNHDAMYWYRQDPGQGLRLIYYSQIVNDFQKGDIAEGYSVSREKKESFPLTVTSAQKNPTAFYLCASSTPGRMNQPQHFGDGTRLSIL.

CDR3 nucleotides: TGTGCCAGCTCTGATGGGGGGGCACAGGATACGCAGTATTTT. Protein product: CASSDGGAQDTQYF. The gene calls are TRBV28 and TRBJ2-3; perhaps TRBD2 as D (7 bases). The CDR3 runs to 14 residues. V lost 8 bases and J lost 6, with 18 bases in between. Germline-derived CDR1 and CDR2 are MDHEN and SYDVKM.

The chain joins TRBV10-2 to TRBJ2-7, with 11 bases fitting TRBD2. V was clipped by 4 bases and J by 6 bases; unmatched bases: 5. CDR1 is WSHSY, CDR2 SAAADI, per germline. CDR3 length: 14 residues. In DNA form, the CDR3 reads TGCGCCAGCAGTGTATTTAGCGGGAGGGTCGAGCAGTACTTC. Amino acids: CASSVFSGRVEQYF.

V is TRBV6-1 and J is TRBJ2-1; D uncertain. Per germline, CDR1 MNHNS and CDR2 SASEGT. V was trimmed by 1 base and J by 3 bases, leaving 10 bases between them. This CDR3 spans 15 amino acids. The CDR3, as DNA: TGTGCCAGCAGTGAAGTGGCAGATTTCTACAATGAGCAGTTCTTC. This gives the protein CASSEVADFYNEQFF.

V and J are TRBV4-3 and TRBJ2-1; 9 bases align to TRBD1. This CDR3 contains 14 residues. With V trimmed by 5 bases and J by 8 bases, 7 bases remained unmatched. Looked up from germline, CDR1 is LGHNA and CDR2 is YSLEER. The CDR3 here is CASSIRTGGDEQFF. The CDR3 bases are TGCGCCAGCAGCATAAGAACAGGGGGCGATGAGCAGTTCTTC.

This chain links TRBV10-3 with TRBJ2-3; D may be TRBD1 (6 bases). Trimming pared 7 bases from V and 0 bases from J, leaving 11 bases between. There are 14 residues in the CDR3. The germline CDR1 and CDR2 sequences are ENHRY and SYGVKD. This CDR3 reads CAINRQVSTDTQYF. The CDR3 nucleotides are TGTGCCATCAACCGACAGGTTAGCACAGATACGCAGTATTTT.

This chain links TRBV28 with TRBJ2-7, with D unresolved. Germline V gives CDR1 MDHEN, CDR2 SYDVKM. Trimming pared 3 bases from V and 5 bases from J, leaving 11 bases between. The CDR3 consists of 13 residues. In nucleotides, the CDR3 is TGTGCCAGCAGTTTCCAAGGTCGGGACGAGCAGTACTTC. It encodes CASSFQGRDEQYF.

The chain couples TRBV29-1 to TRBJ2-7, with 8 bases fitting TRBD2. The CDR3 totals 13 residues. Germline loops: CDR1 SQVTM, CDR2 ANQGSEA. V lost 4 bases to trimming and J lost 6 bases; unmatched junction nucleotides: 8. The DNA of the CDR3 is TGCAGCGTTGCGTCCTCCGGGGGGGGCGAGCAGTACTTC. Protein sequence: CSVASSGGGEQYF.

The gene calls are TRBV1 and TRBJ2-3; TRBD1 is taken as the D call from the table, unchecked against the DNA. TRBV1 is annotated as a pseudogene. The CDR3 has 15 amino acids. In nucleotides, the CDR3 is TGCACCAGCAGAAAACAGGGTGATGGCACAGATACGCAGTATTTT. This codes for CTSRKQGDGTDTQYF.

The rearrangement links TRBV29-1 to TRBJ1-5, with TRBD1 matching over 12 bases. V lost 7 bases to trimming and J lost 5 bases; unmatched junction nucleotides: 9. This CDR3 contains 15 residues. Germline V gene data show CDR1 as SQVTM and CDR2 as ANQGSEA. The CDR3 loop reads CSAIGTGGRDQPQHF. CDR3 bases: TGCAGCGCGATAGGGACAGGGGGCCGAGATCAGCCCCAGCATTTT.

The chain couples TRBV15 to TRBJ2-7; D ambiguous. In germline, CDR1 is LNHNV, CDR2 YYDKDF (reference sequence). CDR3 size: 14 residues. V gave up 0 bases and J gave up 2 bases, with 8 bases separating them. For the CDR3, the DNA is TGTGCCACCAGCAGAGATGTGAAGGCCTACGAGCAGTACTTC. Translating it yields CATSRDVKAYEQYF.

The CDR3 spells CASSLDGHSNTEAFF. As DNA, the CDR3 is TGTGCCAGCAGCTTGGATGGTCATTCGAACACTGAAGCTTTCTTT. This rearrangement joins TRBV5-4 to TRBJ1-1, with D hard to call. CDR1 and CDR2 from the germline V gene are SGHNT and YYREEE (reference sequence). V was trimmed by 0 bases and J by 1 base, leaving 10 bases between them. This CDR3 comprises 15 residues.

The CDR3 loop is CASSIWGQGLRFQPQHF. The CDR3 nucleotides are TGTGCCAGTAGTATATGGGGACAGGGGCTCCGTTTTCAGCCCCAGCATTTT. This chain connects TRBV19 to TRBJ1-5; 10 bases map to TRBD1. This CDR3 contains 17 residues. Germline CDR1 LNHDA, CDR2 SQIVND (reference sequence). Trimming at V came to 2 bases and at J to 6 bases, leaving 10 bases not matched to a gene.

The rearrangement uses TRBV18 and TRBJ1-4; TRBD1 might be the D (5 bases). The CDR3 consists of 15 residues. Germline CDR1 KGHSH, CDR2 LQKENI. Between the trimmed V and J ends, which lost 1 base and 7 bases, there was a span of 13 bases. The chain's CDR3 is CASSPRREWSEKLFF. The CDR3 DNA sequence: TGTGCCAGCTCACCACGCAGGGAGTGGAGTGAAAAACTGTTTTTT.